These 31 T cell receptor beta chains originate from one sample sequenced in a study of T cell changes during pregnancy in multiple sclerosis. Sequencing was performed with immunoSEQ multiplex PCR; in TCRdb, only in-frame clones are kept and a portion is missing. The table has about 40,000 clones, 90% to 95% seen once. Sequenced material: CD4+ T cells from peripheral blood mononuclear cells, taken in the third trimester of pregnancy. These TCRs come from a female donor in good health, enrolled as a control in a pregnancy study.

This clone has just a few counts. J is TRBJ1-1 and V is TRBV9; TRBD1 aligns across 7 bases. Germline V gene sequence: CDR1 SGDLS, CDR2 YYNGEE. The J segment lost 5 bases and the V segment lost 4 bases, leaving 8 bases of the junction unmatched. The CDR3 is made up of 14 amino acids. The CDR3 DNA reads TGTGCCAGCAGCTTCGGACAGGCGGGTACTGAAGCTTTCTTT. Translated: CASSFGQAGTEAFF.

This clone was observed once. The CDR3 loop is CASSQDQASGGADTQYF. CDR3 sequence (DNA): TGTGCCAGCAGCCAAGATCAGGCTAGCGGGGGCGCAGATACGCAGTATTTT. This chain connects TRBV4-2 to TRBJ2-3; TRBD2 matches at 10 bases. This CDR3 is 17 amino acids long. Germline lookup yields CDR1 LGHNA and CDR2 YNFKEQ. J was trimmed by 4 bases and V by 0 bases; bases with no gene match: 7.

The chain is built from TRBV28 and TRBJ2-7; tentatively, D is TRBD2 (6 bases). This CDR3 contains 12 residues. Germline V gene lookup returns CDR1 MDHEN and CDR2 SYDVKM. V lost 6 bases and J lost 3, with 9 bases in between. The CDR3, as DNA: TGTGCCAGCAGGACTAGTTTCTACGAGCAGTACTTC. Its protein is CASRTSFYEQYF.

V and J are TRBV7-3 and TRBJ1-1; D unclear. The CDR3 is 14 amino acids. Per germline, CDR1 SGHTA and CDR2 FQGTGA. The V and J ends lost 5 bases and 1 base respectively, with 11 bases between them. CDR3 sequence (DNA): TGTGCCAGCAGCGGCCCGGGTCAGAACACTGAAGCTTTCTTT. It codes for CASSGPGQNTEAFF.

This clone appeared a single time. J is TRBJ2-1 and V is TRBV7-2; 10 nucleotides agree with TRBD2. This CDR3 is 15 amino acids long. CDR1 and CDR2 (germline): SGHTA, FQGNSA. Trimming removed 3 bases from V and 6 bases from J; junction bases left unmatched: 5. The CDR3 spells CASSFGLAAANEQFF. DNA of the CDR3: TGTGCCAGCAGCTTCGGACTAGCGGCGGCCAATGAGCAGTTCTTC.

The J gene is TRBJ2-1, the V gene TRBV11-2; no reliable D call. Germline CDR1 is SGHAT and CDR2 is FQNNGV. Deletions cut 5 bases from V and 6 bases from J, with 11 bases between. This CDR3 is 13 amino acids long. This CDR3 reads CASSPRLRNEQFF. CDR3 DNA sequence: TGTGCCAGCAGCCCCAGACTTCGCAATGAGCAGTTCTTC. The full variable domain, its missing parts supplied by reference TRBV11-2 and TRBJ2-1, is EAGVAQSPRYKIIEKRQSVAFWCNPISGHATLYWYQQILGQGPKLLIQFQNNGVVDDSQLPKDRFSAERLKGVDSTLKIQPAKLEDSAVYLCASSPRLRNEQFFGPGTRLTVL.

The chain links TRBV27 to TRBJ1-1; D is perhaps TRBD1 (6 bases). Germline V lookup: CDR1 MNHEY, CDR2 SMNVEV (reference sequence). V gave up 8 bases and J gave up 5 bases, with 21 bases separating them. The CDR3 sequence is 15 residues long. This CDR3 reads CASRSLQGSRTEAFF. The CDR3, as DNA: TGTGCCAGCCGTTCGTTACAGGGTAGTAGAACTGAAGCTTTCTTT.

CDR3 loop: CASSFSGAYEQYF. The CDR3 nucleotides read TGTGCCAGCAGCTTTAGCGGAGCCTACGAGCAGTACTTC. This chain uses TRBV28 with TRBJ2-7; D perhaps matches TRBD2 (6 bases). The CDR3 has 13 residues. Per germline, CDR1 MDHEN and CDR2 SYDVKM. V lost 6 bases to trimming and J lost 2 bases, with 11 bases between them.

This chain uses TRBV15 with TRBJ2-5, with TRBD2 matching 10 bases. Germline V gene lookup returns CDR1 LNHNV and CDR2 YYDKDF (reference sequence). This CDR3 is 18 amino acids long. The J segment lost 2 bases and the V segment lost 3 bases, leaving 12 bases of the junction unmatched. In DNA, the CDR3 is TGTGCCACCAGCAGGAACTCCCCAGCGGGGGGGCTTCAAGAGACCCAGTACTTC. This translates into CATSRNSPAGGLQETQYF. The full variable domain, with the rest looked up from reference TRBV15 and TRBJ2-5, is DAMVIQNPRYQVTQFGKPVTLSCSQTLNHNVMYWYQQKSSQAPKLLFHYYDKDFNNEADTPDNFQSRRPNTSFCFLDIRSPGLGDTAMYLCATSRNSPAGGLQETQYFGPGTRLLVL.

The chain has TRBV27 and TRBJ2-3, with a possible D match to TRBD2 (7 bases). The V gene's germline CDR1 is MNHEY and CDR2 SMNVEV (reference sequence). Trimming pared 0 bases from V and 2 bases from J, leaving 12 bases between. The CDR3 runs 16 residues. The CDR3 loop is CASSLSIGGPTDTQYF. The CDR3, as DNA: TGTGCCAGCAGTTTATCCATCGGGGGGCCCACAGATACGCAGTATTTT.

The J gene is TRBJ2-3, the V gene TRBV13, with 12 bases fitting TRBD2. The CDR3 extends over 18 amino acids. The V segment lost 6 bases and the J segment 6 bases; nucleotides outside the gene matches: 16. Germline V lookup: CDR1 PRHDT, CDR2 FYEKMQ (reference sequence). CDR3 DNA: TGTGCCAGCAGGATAACTAGCGGGGGGCCGGCGTTTCTGGATACGCAGTATTTT. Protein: CASRITSGGPAFLDTQYF.

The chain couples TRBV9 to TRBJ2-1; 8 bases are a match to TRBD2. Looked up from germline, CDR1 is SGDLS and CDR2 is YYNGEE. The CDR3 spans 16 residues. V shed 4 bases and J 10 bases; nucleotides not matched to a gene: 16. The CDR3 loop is CASSTRAAGGGGEQFF. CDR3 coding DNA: TGTGCCAGCAGCACCCGCGCGGCGGGGGGCGGGGGGGAGCAGTTCTTC.

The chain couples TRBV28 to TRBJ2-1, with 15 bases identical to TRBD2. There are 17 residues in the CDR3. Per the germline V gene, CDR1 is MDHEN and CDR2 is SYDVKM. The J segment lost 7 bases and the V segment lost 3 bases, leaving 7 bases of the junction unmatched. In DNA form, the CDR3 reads TGTGCCAGCAGTTTTAGGACTAGCGGGAGGGCCAGGAATGAGCAGTTCTTC. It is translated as CASSFRTSGRARNEQFF.

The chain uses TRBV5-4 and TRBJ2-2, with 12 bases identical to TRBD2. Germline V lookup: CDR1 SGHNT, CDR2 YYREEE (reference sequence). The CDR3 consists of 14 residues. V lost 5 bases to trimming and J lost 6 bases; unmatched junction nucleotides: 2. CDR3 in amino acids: CASRTSGGSGELFF. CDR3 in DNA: TGTGCCAGCAGGACTAGCGGGGGTTCCGGGGAGCTGTTTTTT. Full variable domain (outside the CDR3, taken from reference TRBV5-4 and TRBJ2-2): ETGVTQSPTHLIKTRGQQVTLRCSSQSGHNTVSWYQQALGQGPQFIFQYYREEENGRGNFPPRFSGLQFPNYSSELNVNALELDDSALYLCASRTSGGSGELFFGEGSRLTVL.

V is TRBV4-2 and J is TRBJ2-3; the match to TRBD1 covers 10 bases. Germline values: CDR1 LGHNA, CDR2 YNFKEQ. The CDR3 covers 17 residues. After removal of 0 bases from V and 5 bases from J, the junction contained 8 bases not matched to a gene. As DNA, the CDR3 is TGTGCCAGCAGCCAAGAGACAGGGGGCGCAGAGGGAGATACGCAGTATTTT. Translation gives CASSQETGGAEGDTQYF.

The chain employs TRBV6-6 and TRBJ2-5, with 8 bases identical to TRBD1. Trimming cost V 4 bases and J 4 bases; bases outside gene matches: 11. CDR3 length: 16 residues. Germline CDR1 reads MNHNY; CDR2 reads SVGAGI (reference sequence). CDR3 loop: CASSSDLLGQGETQYF. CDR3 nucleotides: TGTGCCAGCAGTTCCGACCTACTTGGACAGGGAGAGACCCAGTACTTC.

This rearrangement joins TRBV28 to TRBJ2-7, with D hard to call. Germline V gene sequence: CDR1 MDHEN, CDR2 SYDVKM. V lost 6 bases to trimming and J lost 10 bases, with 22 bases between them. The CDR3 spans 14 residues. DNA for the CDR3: TGTGCCAGCAGCCCCCCCCACCACCCCCTATTTCAGTACTTC. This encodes CASSPPHHPLFQYF.

The CDR3 is CASSILLYEQYF. The CDR3 region has the DNA TGTGCCAGTAGTATCCTCCTTTACGAGCAGTACTTC. The chain couples TRBV19 to TRBJ2-7; no reliable D call. The CDR3 runs 12 residues. The V and J ends lost 3 bases and 4 bases respectively, with 7 bases between them. Germline CDR1 is LNHDA and CDR2 is SQIVND (reference sequence).

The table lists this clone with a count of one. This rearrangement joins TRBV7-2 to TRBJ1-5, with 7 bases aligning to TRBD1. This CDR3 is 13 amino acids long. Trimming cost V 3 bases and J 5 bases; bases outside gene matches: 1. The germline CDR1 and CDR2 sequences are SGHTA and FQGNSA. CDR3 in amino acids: CASSFDRDQPQHF. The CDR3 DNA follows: TGTGCCAGCAGCTTTGACAGGGATCAGCCCCAGCATTTT.

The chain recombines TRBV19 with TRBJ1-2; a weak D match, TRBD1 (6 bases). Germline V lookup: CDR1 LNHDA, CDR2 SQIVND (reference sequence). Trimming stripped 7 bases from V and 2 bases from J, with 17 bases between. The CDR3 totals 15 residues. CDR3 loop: CASISFGGFNYGYTF. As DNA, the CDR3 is TGTGCCAGTATTTCGTTTGGGGGCTTCAACTATGGCTACACCTTC.

The chain's CDR3 is CASSSAVAGGQETQYF. In nucleotides, the CDR3 is TGTGCCAGCAGCTCCGCGGTAGCGGGGGGACAAGAGACCCAGTACTTC. The V gene is TRBV5-4, the J gene TRBJ2-5; 10 bases are shared with TRBD2. J gave up 2 bases and V 3 bases, and 7 bases lay outside the gene matches. The CDR3 spans 16 residues. Per germline, CDR1 SGHNT and CDR2 YYREEE (reference sequence).

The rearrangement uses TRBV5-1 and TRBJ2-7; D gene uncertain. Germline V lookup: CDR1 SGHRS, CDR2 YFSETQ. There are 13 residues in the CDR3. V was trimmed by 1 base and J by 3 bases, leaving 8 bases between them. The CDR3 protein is CASSLSSGYEQYF. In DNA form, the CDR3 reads TGCGCCAGCAGCTTGAGTTCCGGCTACGAGCAGTACTTC. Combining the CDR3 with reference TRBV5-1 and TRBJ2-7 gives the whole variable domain KAGVTQTPRYLIKTRGQQVTLSCSPISGHRSVSWYQQTPGQGLQFLFEYFSETQRNKGNFPGRFSGRQFSNSRSEMNVSTLELGDSALYLCASSLSSGYEQYFGPGTRLTVT.

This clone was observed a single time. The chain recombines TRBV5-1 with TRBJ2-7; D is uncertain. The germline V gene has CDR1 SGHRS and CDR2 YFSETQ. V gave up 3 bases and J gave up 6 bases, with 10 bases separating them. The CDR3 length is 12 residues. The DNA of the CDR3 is TGCGCCAGCAGCTGGAATCAGGCCGAGCAGTACTTC. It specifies CASSWNQAEQYF.

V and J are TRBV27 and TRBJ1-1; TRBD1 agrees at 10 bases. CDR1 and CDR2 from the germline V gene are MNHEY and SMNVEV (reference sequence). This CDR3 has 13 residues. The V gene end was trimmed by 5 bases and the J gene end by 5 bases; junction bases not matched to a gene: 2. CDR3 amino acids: CASSGDRGTEAFF. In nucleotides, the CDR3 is TGTGCCAGCAGTGGGGACAGGGGAACTGAAGCTTTCTTT.

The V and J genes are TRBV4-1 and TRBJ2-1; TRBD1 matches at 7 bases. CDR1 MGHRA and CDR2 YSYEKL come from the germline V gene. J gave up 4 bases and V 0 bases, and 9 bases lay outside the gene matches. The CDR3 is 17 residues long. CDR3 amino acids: CASSQDQRDRYYNEQFF. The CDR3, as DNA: TGCGCCAGCAGCCAAGACCAGAGGGACAGATATTACAATGAGCAGTTCTTC.

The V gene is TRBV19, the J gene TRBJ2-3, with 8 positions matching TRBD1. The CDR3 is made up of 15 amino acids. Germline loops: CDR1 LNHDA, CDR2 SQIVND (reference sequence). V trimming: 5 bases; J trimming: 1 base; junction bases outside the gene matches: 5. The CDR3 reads CASSPQGGGTDTQYF. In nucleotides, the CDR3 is TGTGCCAGTAGTCCACAGGGGGGCGGCACAGATACGCAGTATTTT.

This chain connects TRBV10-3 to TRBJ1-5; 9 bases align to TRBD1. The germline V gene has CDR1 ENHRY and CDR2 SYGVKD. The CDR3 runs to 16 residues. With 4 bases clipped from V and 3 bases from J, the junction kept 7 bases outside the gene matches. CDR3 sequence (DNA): TGTGCCATCAGTGGTTCGGGACAGGGAAACAATCAGCCCCAGCATTTT. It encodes CAISGSGQGNNQPQHF.

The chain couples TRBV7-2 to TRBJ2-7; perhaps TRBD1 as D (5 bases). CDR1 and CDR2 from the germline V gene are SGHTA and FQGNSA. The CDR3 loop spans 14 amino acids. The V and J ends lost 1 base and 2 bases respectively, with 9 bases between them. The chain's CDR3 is CASSLVQGAYEQYF. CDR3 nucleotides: TGTGCCAGCAGCTTAGTGCAGGGCGCCTACGAGCAGTACTTC.

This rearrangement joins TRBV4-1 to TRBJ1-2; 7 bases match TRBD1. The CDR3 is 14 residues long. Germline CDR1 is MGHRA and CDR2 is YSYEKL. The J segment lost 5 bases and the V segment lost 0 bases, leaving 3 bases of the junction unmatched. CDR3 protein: CASSQDPQGYGYTF. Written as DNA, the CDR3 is TGCGCCAGCAGCCAAGATCCACAGGGGTATGGCTACACCTTC.

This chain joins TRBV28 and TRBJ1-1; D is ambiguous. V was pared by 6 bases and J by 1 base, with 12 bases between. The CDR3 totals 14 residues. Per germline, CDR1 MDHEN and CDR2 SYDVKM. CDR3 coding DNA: TGTGCCAGCAGCCCCGGTGGGCCGAACACTGAAGCTTTCTTT. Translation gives CASSPGGPNTEAFF.

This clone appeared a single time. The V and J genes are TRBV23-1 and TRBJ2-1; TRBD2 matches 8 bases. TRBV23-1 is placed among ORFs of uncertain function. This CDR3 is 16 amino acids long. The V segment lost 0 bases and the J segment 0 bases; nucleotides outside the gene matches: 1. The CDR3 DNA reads TGCGCCAGCAGTCAATCGAGCGGGAGCTCCTACAATGAGCAGTTCTTC. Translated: CASSQSSGSSYNEQFF.